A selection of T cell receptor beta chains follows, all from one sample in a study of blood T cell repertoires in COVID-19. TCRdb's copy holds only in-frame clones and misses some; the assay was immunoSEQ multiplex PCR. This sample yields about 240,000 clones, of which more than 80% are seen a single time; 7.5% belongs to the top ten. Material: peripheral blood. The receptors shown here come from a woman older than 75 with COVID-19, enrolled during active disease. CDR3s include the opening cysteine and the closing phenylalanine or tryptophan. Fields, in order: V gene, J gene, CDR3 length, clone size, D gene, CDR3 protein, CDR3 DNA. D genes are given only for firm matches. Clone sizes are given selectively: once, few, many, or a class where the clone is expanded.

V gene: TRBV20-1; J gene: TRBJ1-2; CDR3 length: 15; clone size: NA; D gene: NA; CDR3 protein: CSASHATLLNYGYTF; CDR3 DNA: TGCAGTGCTAGTCACGCAACTCTACTTAACTATGGCTACACCTTC
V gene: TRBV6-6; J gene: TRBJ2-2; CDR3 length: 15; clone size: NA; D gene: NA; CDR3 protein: CASKQGRLFSGELFF; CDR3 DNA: TGTGCCAGCAAGCAGGGCAGACTCTTCTCAGGGGAGCTGTTTTTT
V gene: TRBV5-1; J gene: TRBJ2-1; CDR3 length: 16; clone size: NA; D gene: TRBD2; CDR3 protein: CASSFSAGVAMGEQFF; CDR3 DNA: TGCGCCAGCAGCTTTTCAGCGGGAGTGGCCATGGGTGAGCAGTTCTTC
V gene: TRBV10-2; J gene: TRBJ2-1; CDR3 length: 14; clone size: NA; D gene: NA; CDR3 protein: CASMDSSAYNEQFF; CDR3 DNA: TGCGCCAGCATGGACAGCTCGGCCTACAATGAGCAGTTCTTC
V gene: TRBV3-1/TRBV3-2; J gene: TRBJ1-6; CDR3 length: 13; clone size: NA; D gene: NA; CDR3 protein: CASSQDRASPLHF; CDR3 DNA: TGTGCCAGCAGCCAAGACAGGGCATCACCCCTCCACTTT
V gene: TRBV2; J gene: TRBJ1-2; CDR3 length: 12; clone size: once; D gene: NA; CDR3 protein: CASGMGHPGYTF; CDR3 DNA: TGTGCCAGCGGAATGGGCCACCCGGGCTACACCTTC
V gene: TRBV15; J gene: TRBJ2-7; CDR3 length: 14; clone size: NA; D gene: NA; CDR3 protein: CATSDRDTGYEQYF; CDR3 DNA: TGTGCCACCAGCGACCGGGACACTGGCTACGAGCAGTACTTC
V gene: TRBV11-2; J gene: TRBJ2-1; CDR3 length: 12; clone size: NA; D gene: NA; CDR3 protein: CASSRKPGEWFF; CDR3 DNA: TGTGCCAGCAGCCGAAAACCGGGGGAGTGGTTCTTC
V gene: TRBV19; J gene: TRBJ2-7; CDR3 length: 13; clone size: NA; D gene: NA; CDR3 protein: CATAGTPKVEQYF; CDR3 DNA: TGTGCCACCGCGGGGACTCCGAAGGTCGAGCAGTACTTC
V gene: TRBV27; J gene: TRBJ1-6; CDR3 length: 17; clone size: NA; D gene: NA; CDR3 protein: CASSFWVGGRGNSPLHF; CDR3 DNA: TGTGCCAGCAGTTTTTGGGTGGGAGGGAGAGGGAATTCACCCCTCCACTTT
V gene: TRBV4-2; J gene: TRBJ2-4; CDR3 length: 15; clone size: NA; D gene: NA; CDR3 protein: CASSLEVGQKNIQYF; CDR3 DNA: TGTGCCAGCAGCCTAGAGGTAGGACAGAAAAACATTCAGTACTTC
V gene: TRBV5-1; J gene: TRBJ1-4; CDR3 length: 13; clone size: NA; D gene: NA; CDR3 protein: CASSPRLDEKLFF; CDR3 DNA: TGCGCCAGCAGCCCCAGACTTGATGAAAAACTGTTTTTT
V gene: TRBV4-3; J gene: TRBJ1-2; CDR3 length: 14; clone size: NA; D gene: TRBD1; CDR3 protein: CASSLTTGNYGYTF; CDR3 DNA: TGCGCCAGCAGCCTAACGACAGGGAACTATGGCTACACCTTC
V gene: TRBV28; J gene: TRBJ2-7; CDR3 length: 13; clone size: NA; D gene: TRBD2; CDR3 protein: CASSSGTSYEQYF; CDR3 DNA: TGTGCCAGCAGTTCCGGGACTAGCTACGAGCAGTACTTC
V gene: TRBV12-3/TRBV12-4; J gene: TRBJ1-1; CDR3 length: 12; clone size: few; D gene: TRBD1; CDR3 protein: CASSSRGTEAFF; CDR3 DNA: TGTGCCAGCAGTTCCAGGGGGACTGAAGCTTTCTTT
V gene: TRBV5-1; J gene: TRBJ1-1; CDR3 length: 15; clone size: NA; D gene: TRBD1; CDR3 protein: CASSALGRGWTEAFF; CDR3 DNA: TGCGCCAGCTCTGCCCTCGGCAGGGGGTGGACTGAAGCTTTCTTT
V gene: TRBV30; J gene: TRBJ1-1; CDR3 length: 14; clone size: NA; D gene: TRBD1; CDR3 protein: CAWSKGTGVGEAFF; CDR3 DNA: TGTGCCTGGAGTAAAGGGACAGGGGTAGGTGAAGCTTTCTTT